One sample yielded the 21 T cell receptor beta chains listed below, sequenced in a study of blood T cells in healthy people across ages (dated by TCRdb to about 2015). Libraries came from 5' RACE. Instrument on record: Illumina HiSeq 2500. A second PCR of roughly 7 to 11 cycles was performed with a sample-barcoded 5' primer and a J-beta primer mix. TCRdb itself trimmed the public reads at Q25 with fastp, ran MiXCR and retained productive beta chains. Identical CDR3 protein sequences are pooled into one entry, listed with their most common genes and DNA. The sample table holds 700,000 or so distinct CDR3 sequences, of which around 38% were seen once. The ten largest clones add up to 25% to 30% of the sample. The sample was blood. The receptors were sampled from a man at least 80 years old in good health.

In its sample, this clonotype was seen a few times. The chain couples TRBV20-1 to TRBJ2-5; 8 bases align to TRBD2. There are 15 residues in the CDR3. CDR1 is DFQATT and CDR2 is SNEGSKA in the germline V gene (reference sequence). V shed 4 bases, J shed 4 bases, and the junction held 11 bases outside the gene matches. The chain's CDR3 is CSAIPLALAVETQYF. CDR3 DNA sequence: TGCAGTGCTATCCCTCTGGCACTAGCGGTAGAGACCCAGTACTTC.

This sequence joins TRBV12-3 or TRBV12-4 and TRBJ2-5; weak D call: TRBD1 (7 bases). V shed 7 bases and J shed 5 bases, with 23 bases lying between them. The length of the CDR3 is 16 residues. CDR3: CASTTSGGGLGETQYF. The CDR3 coding sequence is TGTGCCAGCACCACTTCAGGAGGGGGCCTTGGGGAGACCCAGTACTTC.

This clonotype turned up a few times. The chain joins TRBV20-1 to TRBJ2-5; 8 nucleotides match TRBD2. The J segment lost 4 bases and the V segment lost 3 bases, leaving 4 bases of the junction unmatched. CDR1 and CDR2 (germline): DFQATT, SNEGSKA (reference sequence). CDR3 size: 13 residues. The CDR3 nucleotides are TGCAGTGCTAGCGCGGCGGGGGGAGAGACCCAGTACTTC. Encoded protein: CSASAAGGETQYF.

The rearrangement joins TRBV27 to TRBJ2-3, with 16 bases matching TRBD2. Germline values: CDR1 MNHEY, CDR2 SMNVEV (reference sequence). Trimming removed 5 bases from V and 3 bases from J; junction bases left unmatched: 11. The CDR3 spans 19 residues. The CDR3 region has the DNA TGTGCCAGCAGTAGGGGCTCGGGACTAGCGGGAGGGCCTACAGATACGCAGTATTTT. Translated, it gives CASSRGSGLAGGPTDTQYF.

At least ten counts were recorded for this clonotype. The chain has TRBV20-1 and TRBJ1-1; 9 positions agree with TRBD1. Germline CDR1 reads DFQATT; CDR2 reads SNEGSKA (reference sequence). Trimming at V came to 5 bases and at J to 1 base, leaving 5 bases not matched to a gene. The CDR3 sequence is 14 residues long. CDR3 bases: TGCAGTGCTGGGGGACAGGGTTCGAACACTGAAGCTTTCTTT. Translated: CSAGGQGSNTEAFF.

This clonotype was counted only a few times. J is TRBJ2-7 and V is TRBV6-2 or TRBV6-3; tentative D call: TRBD1 (5 bases). The V end lost 6 bases, the J end lost 0 bases, and 12 bases lay between the germline ends. The CDR3 sequence is 14 residues long. In germline, CDR1 is MNHEY, CDR2 SVGEGT. The CDR3 here is CASRLDSLSYEQYF. In DNA, the CDR3 is TGTGCCAGCAGGCTCGACAGTCTCTCCTACGAGCAGTACTTC.

In this sample, this clonotype turned up a few times. The J gene is TRBJ2-1, the V gene TRBV12-3 or TRBV12-4, with D possibly TRBD2 on 6 matching bases. The CDR3 is 17 residues long. The V and J ends lost 3 bases and 5 bases respectively, with 20 bases between them. The CDR3 DNA follows: TGTGCCAGCAGTTTCGAATTCGGCGGGGACCCTAACAATGAGCAGTTCTTC. Its translation: CASSFEFGGDPNNEQFF.

The table lists this clonotype with a few counts. The rearrangement joins TRBV3-1 to TRBJ2-1; TRBD2 aligns across 11 bases. The CDR3 is 17 amino acids. V trimming: 1 base; J trimming: 7 bases; junction bases outside the gene matches: 9. CDR1 and CDR2 (germline): LGHDT, YNNKEL (reference sequence). The CDR3 nucleotides read TGTGCCAGCAGCCAAGCGACTAGCGGGAACCAACGGAATGAGCAGTTCTTC. Its protein is CASSQATSGNQRNEQFF.

The chain has TRBV29-1 and TRBJ2-7; TRBD1 might be the D (5 bases). Trimming shortened V by 4 bases and J by 6 bases, and 16 bases separated the two germline ends. This CDR3 is built from 13 residues. The germline CDR1 and CDR2 sequences are SQVTM and ANQGSEA. CDR3 region: CSVVRQAQGEQYF. CDR3 nucleotide sequence: TGCAGCGTTGTACGGCAGGCCCAGGGCGAGCAGTACTTC.

The V gene is TRBV2, the J gene TRBJ2-3; D not resolved. The germline gives CDR1 SNHLY, CDR2 FYNNEI. The CDR3 has 17 amino acids. V was pared by 1 base and J by 4 bases, with 18 bases between. The CDR3 DNA reads TGTGCCAGCAGTGAAGTTCCTGACCTCGGGTTCGCAGATACGCAGTATTTT. Its protein product is CASSEVPDLGFADTQYF. Complete variable domain (other parts from reference TRBV2 and TRBJ2-3): EPEVTQTPSHQVTQMGQEVILRCVPISNHLYFYWYRQILGQKVEFLVSFYNNEISEKSEIFDDQFSVERPDGSNFTLKIRSTKLEDSAMYFCASSEVPDLGFADTQYFGPGTRLTVL.

This chain links TRBV5-1 with TRBJ2-3; no reliable D call. Germline CDR1 is SGHRS and CDR2 is YFSETQ. Trimming shortened V by 4 bases and J by 1 base, and 7 bases separated the two germline ends. The CDR3 contains 13 residues. CDR3 sequence (DNA): TGCGCCAGCAGCCCGGAAGGCACAGATACGCAGTATTTT. It translates to CASSPEGTDTQYF.

The chain uses TRBV3-1 and TRBJ2-3; 7 bases are shared with TRBD2. CDR3 length: 15 residues. From germline, CDR1 is LGHDT and CDR2 YNNKEL (reference sequence). The trim removed 4 bases at V and 6 bases at J, leaving 10 bases unmatched. The CDR3 spells CASSLRGAAGDTQYF. The CDR3 region has the DNA TGTGCCAGCAGCCTCCGCGGGGCAGCGGGGGATACGCAGTATTTT.

This clonotype occurred once. The V and J genes are TRBV7-2 and TRBJ1-1, with a tentative D call TRBD1 (5 bases). CDR3 size: 15 residues. Germline loops: CDR1 SGHTA, CDR2 FQGNSA. V lost 5 bases and J 6 bases, leaving 19 bases between the germline ends. The CDR3 DNA is TGTGCCAGCAGCAATCAGGGTTATGGCTCTTCTGAAGCTTTCTTT. It yields the protein CASSNQGYGSSEAFF.

This clonotype turned up a few times. The chain couples TRBV10-2 to TRBJ2-1; the match to TRBD2 covers 9 bases. Germline V gene sequence: CDR1 WSHSY, CDR2 SAAADI. V dropped 6 bases and J dropped 5; count of bases not matched to a gene: 8. This CDR3 region has 15 residues. The CDR3 here is CASSAPSGEDNEQFF. CDR3 DNA sequence: TGCGCCAGCAGCGCACCTAGCGGGGAGGACAATGAGCAGTTCTTC.

There are many counts of this clonotype. V usage is TRBV25-1 and J usage is TRBJ1-2; D unresolved. CDR3 size: 13 residues. Trimming left V 8 bases short and J 7 bases short, with 17 bases between. The V gene's germline CDR1 is MGHDK and CDR2 SYGVNS. The CDR3 DNA is TGTGCCAGCGGGTGGCCCAACCAGGCTGGCTACACCTTC. Amino acids: CASGWPNQAGYTF.

This sequence joins TRBV6-2 or TRBV6-3 and TRBJ1-1; no firm D call. Germline V gene lookup returns CDR1 MNHEY and CDR2 SVGEGT. V lost 4 bases to trimming and J lost 5 bases, with 14 bases between them. This CDR3 has 14 amino acids. CDR3 residues: CASSSLRSGTEAFF. The CDR3 DNA follows: TGTGCCAGCAGTTCCCTTCGATCGGGGACTGAAGCTTTCTTT.

The rearrangement links TRBV27 to TRBJ2-7; 9 nucleotides line up with TRBD2. The DNA matches TRBJ2-5 better at its end, which makes the J call doubtful. Germline CDR1 MNHEY, CDR2 SMNVEV (reference sequence). This CDR3 has 14 amino acids. CDR3 in amino acids: CASIGSGGLGTQYF. CDR3 in DNA: TGTGCCAGCATCGGTAGCGGGGGACTCGGGACCCAGTACTTC.

The chain is built from TRBV10-2 and TRBJ1-5; tentatively, D is TRBD1 (5 bases). CDR1 and CDR2 from the germline V gene are WSHSY and SAAADI. The CDR3 is made up of 14 amino acids. V was clipped by 7 bases and J by 0 bases, with 10 bases between them. This CDR3 reads CASKSGTSNQPQHF. DNA of the CDR3: TGCGCCAGCAAATCCGGGACTAGCAATCAGCCCCAGCATTTT.

About this clonotype: This may be a read error, as it is one base from a much larger clone. The J gene is TRBJ2-3, the V gene TRBV7-2; D is possibly TRBD1 (5 bases). Germline CDR1 SGHTA, CDR2 FQGNSA. The CDR3 is 14 amino acids. The CDR3 bases are TGTGCCAGCAGCTTAGTACAGGACACAGATGCGCAGTATTTT. Encoded protein: CASSLVQDTDAQYF. Variable domain in full (rest from reference TRBV7-2 and TRBJ2-3): GAGVSQSPSNKVTEKGKDVELRCDPISGHTALYWYRQSLGQGLEFLIYFQGNSAPDKSGLPSDRFSAERTGGSVSTLTIQRTQQEDSAVYLCASSLVQDTDAQYFGPGTRLTVL.

The gene calls are TRBV29-1 and TRBJ2-1, with 8 positions matching TRBD2. Germline CDR1 reads SQVTM; CDR2 reads ANQGSEA. With 2 bases clipped from V and 7 bases from J, the junction kept 4 bases outside the gene matches. The CDR3 extends over 13 amino acids. DNA of the CDR3: TGCAGCGTTGAACAGCGGGGGTGGAATGAGCAGTTCTTC. Protein: CSVEQRGWNEQFF.

This clonotype was observed a few times. V is TRBV20-1 and J is TRBJ1-2, with TRBD1 identical over 7 bases. The germline V gene has CDR1 DFQATT and CDR2 SNEGSKA (reference sequence). After removal of 5 bases from V and 13 bases from J, the junction contained 7 bases not matched to a gene. The CDR3 extends over 10 amino acids. The CDR3 loop reads CSAVDRAPTF. The CDR3 DNA is TGCAGTGCTGTCGACAGGGCCCCCACCTTC.